The 13 T cell receptor beta chains listed next were all sequenced from one sample in a study of blood T cell repertoires in COVID-19. Sequencing used immunoSEQ multiplex PCR; TCRdb keeps in-frame clones, though not all of them. The sample shows 250,000 to 350,000 clones, over 75% of them seen only once. Material: peripheral blood. These receptors were obtained from a woman in her sixties or seventies with acute or convalescent COVID-19.

This chain uses TRBV5-4 with TRBJ2-1; TRBD2 is a possible D gene (7 bases). CDR3 length equals 16 residues. Trimming removed 0 bases from V and 2 bases from J, with 12 bases in between. Germline loops: CDR1 SGHNT, CDR2 YYREEE (reference sequence). The CDR3: CASSLAGGGAYNEQFF. DNA for the CDR3: TGTGCCAGCAGCTTGGCGGGCGGGGGCGCCTACAATGAGCAGTTCTTC.

The V call is TRBV2, the J call TRBJ2-1, with D possibly TRBD2 on 5 matching bases. Deletions cut 2 bases from V and 7 bases from J, with 6 bases between. Germline CDR1 is SNHLY and CDR2 is FYNNEI. The CDR3 is made up of 12 amino acids. The CDR3 loop reads CASSERTNEQFF. The CDR3 DNA reads TGTGCCAGCAGTGAACGGACTAATGAGCAGTTCTTC.

This clone was observed once. This chain joins TRBV4-1 and TRBJ2-1; perhaps TRBD1 as D (5 bases). Between the trimmed V and J ends, which lost 3 bases and 2 bases, there was a span of 17 bases. This CDR3 has 17 residues. Germline-derived CDR1 and CDR2 are MGHRA and YSYEKL. CDR3 nucleotides: TGCGCCAGCAGCCAGTTGGCCTTGGGGCAGGCCTACAATGAGCAGTTCTTC. As protein: CASSQLALGQAYNEQFF.

The V call is TRBV5-1, the J call TRBJ2-5; 12 bases align to TRBD1. CDR1 SGHRS and CDR2 YFSETQ come from the germline V gene. The CDR3 is made up of 16 amino acids. V lost 3 bases to trimming and J lost 6 bases; unmatched junction nucleotides: 9. The DNA for the CDR3 is TGCGCCAGCAGCTCGCTAGGGACAGGGGGCTTTAAGACCCAGTACTTC. This sequence encodes CASSSLGTGGFKTQYF.

The chain recombines TRBV19 with TRBJ1-3; D is unclear. Germline CDR1 LNHDA, CDR2 SQIVND (reference sequence). The CDR3 consists of 14 residues. The V and J ends lost 2 bases and 0 bases respectively, with 5 bases between them. Here the CDR3 reads CASSISISGNTIYF. CDR3 nucleotides: TGTGCCAGTAGTATATCTATCTCTGGAAACACCATATATTTT.

V gene TRBV6-1 combines with J gene TRBJ2-7; D may be TRBD1 (6 bases). CDR1 and CDR2 from the germline V gene are MNHNS and SASEGT. The length of the CDR3 is 15 residues. The V end lost 3 bases, the J end lost 5 bases, and 17 bases lay between the germline ends. CDR3 amino acids: CASSDVRTVYNEQYF. CDR3 in DNA: TGTGCCAGCAGTGATGTGCGGACAGTATATAACGAGCAGTACTTC.

The rearrangement links TRBV27 to TRBJ2-7, with 8 nucleotides matching TRBD2. V was clipped by 6 bases and J by 3 bases; unmatched bases: 10. This CDR3 is 15 amino acids long. CDR1 and CDR2 from the germline V gene are MNHEY and SMNVEV (reference sequence). Here the CDR3 reads CASSSPGLGHYEQYF. The CDR3 coding sequence is TGTGCCAGCAGCAGTCCGGGACTAGGACACTACGAGCAGTACTTC.

The rearrangement links TRBV2 to TRBJ1-5; TRBD1 matches 10 bases. Germline V gene data show CDR1 as SNHLY and CDR2 as FYNNEI. The CDR3 extends over 16 amino acids. Germline trimming cut 6 bases from V and 4 bases from J; bases unmatched to any gene: 9. This CDR3 reads CASRKSRDRGNQPQHF. The CDR3 coding sequence is TGTGCCAGCAGGAAGTCTCGGGACAGGGGTAATCAGCCCCAGCATTTT.

This chain joins TRBV28 and TRBJ2-1; 8 bases agree with TRBD1. This CDR3 spans 14 amino acids. Trimming took 8 bases from V and 7 from J; bases not matched to a gene: 10. Germline lookup yields CDR1 MDHEN and CDR2 SYDVKM. The CDR3 is CASRGTGGMNEQFF. CDR3 coding DNA: TGTGCCAGCCGTGGTACAGGGGGAATGAATGAGCAGTTCTTC.

The J gene is TRBJ2-1, the V gene TRBV6-4, with 9 bases fitting TRBD2. The CDR3 length is 16 residues. Trimming at V came to 0 bases and at J to 8 bases, leaving 8 bases not matched to a gene. In germline, CDR1 is MRHNA, CDR2 SNTAGT. The CDR3 sequence is CASSDSAGGKFDEQFF. The DNA of the CDR3 is TGTGCCAGCAGTGACTCGGCGGGGGGGAAGTTTGATGAGCAGTTCTTC.

V usage is TRBV29-1 and J usage is TRBJ2-7, with no clear D. Looked up from germline, CDR1 is SQVTM and CDR2 is ANQGSEA. This CDR3 has 12 residues. Trimming stripped 4 bases from V and 6 bases from J, with 13 bases between. The CDR3 coding sequence is TGCAGCGTTGTTGGTCGAGGTGGCGAGCAGTACTTC. Protein product: CSVVGRGGEQYF.

V usage is TRBV11-2 and J usage is TRBJ2-7; D unresolved. The length of the CDR3 is 13 residues. V was shortened by 1 base and J by 7 bases, with 11 bases between the two germline ends. Germline V gene lookup returns CDR1 SGHAT and CDR2 FQNNGV. The CDR3 bases are TGTGCCAGCAGCTTAGGACAACGCGCAGAGCAGTACTTC. Translated: CASSLGQRAEQYF.

The CDR3 spells CASSLRGAGKQETQYF. In nucleotides, the CDR3 is TGTGCCAGCAGCCTCCGAGGCGCGGGGAAACAAGAGACCCAGTACTTC. J is TRBJ2-5 and V is TRBV3-1 (or the pseudogene TRBV3-2); D is possibly TRBD2 (6 bases). Between the trimmed V and J ends, which lost 4 bases and 2 bases, there was a span of 17 bases. CDR1 LGHDT and CDR2 YNNKEL come from the germline V gene (reference sequence). The CDR3 spans 16 residues.